Listed below are T cell receptor beta chains from one sample, sequenced in a study of OX40 agonist ivuxolimab in advanced cancers. The assay was immunoSEQ multiplex PCR, and TCRdb's table has in-frame clones only and misses some. Found here are 35,000 to 55,000 clones, 65% to 85% of them singletons; the top ten hold nearly 7%. This specimen was CD4+ or CD8+ T cells sorted from blood, taken in a trial of the OX40 agonist ivuxolimab. The receptors were sampled from an adult with an advanced solid tumor such as melanoma, head and neck, liver or kidney cancer. The CDR3 runs from the conserved cysteine through the conserved F or W. The D gene is left open where the match is weak. Expanded clones get a size class; other rows say once, few or many, or leave the size out.

D,V,length,size,J,DNA,CDR3
TRBD2,TRBV4-3,14,few,TRBJ2-7,TGCGCCAGCAGCCCGGGGACTAGAAACTACGAGCAGTACTTC,CASSPGTRNYEQYF
-,TRBV11-2,14,-,TRBJ1-5,TGTGCCAGCAGCTTAGCCCAACTGAATCAGCCCCAGCATTTT,CASSLAQLNQPQHF
TRBD2,TRBV5-4,15,-,TRBJ2-7,TGTGCCAGCAGCCCGCGAAGCGGGAATTCCTACGAGCAGTACTTC,CASSPRSGNSYEQYF
-,TRBV6-1,14,-,TRBJ2-3,TGTGCCAGCAGATCGGACAGTAGCACAGATACGCAGTATTTT,CASRSDSSTDTQYF
TRBD1,TRBV27,16,-,TRBJ1-1,TGTGCCAGCAGTTCCAAATCCACAGGGGTACGGACTGAAGCTTTCTTT,CASSSKSTGVRTEAFF
TRBD1,TRBV27,15,-,TRBJ2-7,TGTGCCAGCAGTTTAGACAGGGGGCAGGCCTACGAGCAGTACTTC,CASSLDRGQAYEQYF
TRBD2,TRBV2,12,few,TRBJ2-7,TGTGCCAGTGTAGCGGGCCCCTACGAGCAGTACTTC,CASVAGPYEQYF
-,TRBV11-2,15,once,TRBJ2-3,TGTGCCAGCACCCCATCCTATTTGGAGGAAGATACGCAGTATTTT,CASTPSYLEEDTQYF
-,TRBV11-2,12,-,TRBJ1-1,TGTGCCAGCAGCTTCGGACACAGTGAAGCTTTCTTT,CASSFGHSEAFF
-,TRBV30,12,once,TRBJ2-7,TGTGCCTGGACTCCCACCCCCTACGAGCAGTACTTC,CAWTPTPYEQYF
-,TRBV5-1,13,-,TRBJ2-6,TGCGCCAGCAGTGCTGCTGGGGCCAACGTCCTGACTTTC,CASSAAGANVLTF
-,TRBV5-1,18,-,TRBJ2-7,TGCGCCAGCAGCTTGAGGGCGGGGACATCTCTGGGGAACTACGAGCAGTACTTC,CASSLRAGTSLGNYEQYF
-,TRBV7-2,14,-,TRBJ2-7,TGTGCCAGCAGCTCGCCGAACAGGGCATACGAGCAGTACTTC,CASSSPNRAYEQYF
-,TRBV6-6,14,-,TRBJ1-2,TGTGCCAGCAGTTACGAGGGGGGCGCGGGTGGCTACACCTTC,CASSYEGGAGGYTF
-,TRBV7-2,16,-,TRBJ2-5,TGTGCCAGCAGCTTAATCCCCGAGGGGGGGCTAGAGACCCAGTACTTC,CASSLIPEGGLETQYF
-,TRBV6-1,15,once,TRBJ1-5,TGTGCCAGCAGTGAGGCTAGGACAGGCAATCAGCCCCAGCATTTT,CASSEARTGNQPQHF
TRBD1,TRBV5-1,15,-,TRBJ1-2,TGCGCCAGCAGCTTGGCCGGGACAGTATTCTATGGCTACACCTTC,CASSLAGTVFYGYTF
-,TRBV28,14,-,TRBJ1-3,TGTGCCAGCAGTTTGCAAAGGGTGGGAAACACCATATATTTT,CASSLQRVGNTIYF
TRBD1,TRBV9,14,few,TRBJ1-6,TGTGCCAGCAGCGTAGACGACAGGGAGTCACCCCTCCACTTT,CASSVDDRESPLHF
-,TRBV5-1,15,-,TRBJ1-3,TGCGCCAGCAGTTTGGAAGGGGGAAAAGGAAACACCATATATTTT,CASSLEGGKGNTIYF
-,TRBV11-2,14,-,TRBJ2-5,TGTGCCAGCAGCTTAGCGGCAGGGGAAGAGACCCAGTACTTC,CASSLAAGEETQYF
TRBD1,TRBV2,12,-,TRBJ1-4,TGTGCCAGCAGGTCGACAGGGTATGAACTGTTTTTT,CASRSTGYELFF
-,TRBV6-5,13,-,TRBJ1-1,TGTGCCAGCAGTTACTACCCGAACACTGAAGCTTTCTTT,CASSYYPNTEAFF
-,TRBV28,14,-,TRBJ1-4,TGTGCCAGCAGTTTGGGTGGAACTAATGAAAAACTGTTTTTT,CASSLGGTNEKLFF
-,TRBV5-1,12,-,TRBJ2-7,TGCGCCAGCAGCTTGTCCCCCTACGAGCAGTACTTC,CASSLSPYEQYF
-,TRBV5-4,16,-,TRBJ2-2,TGTGCCAGCAGCTTCTACTCGGCCGTCTTCACCGGGGAGCTGTTTTTT,CASSFYSAVFTGELFF
-,TRBV29-1,15,-,TRBJ2-5,TGCAGCGTGGGGCCAGGCGGCCATATCCAGGAGACCCAGTACTTC,CSVGPGGHIQETQYF
-,TRBV9,12,-,TRBJ2-3,TGTGCCAGCAGCCCAGGAGCAGATACGCAGTATTTT,CASSPGADTQYF
TRBD1,TRBV18,18,-,TRBJ2-6,TGTGCCAGCTCATCCCGACAGGGTGGCCTCTCTGGGGCCAACGTCCTGACTTTC,CASSSRQGGLSGANVLTF
-,TRBV7-9,14,-,TRBJ1-4,TGTGCCAGCAGCCAGGGGTGGGCTAATGAAAAACTGTTTTTT,CASSQGWANEKLFF